This T cell receptor beta chain was observed in a study of tumor-infiltrating lymphocytes in oesophageal squamous cell carcinoma. Germline V gene data show CDR1 as LNHDA and CDR2 as SQIVND (reference sequence). The CDR3 has 15 amino acids. The V end lost 8 bases, the J end lost 4 bases, and 17 bases lay between the germline ends. Each CDR3 protein gets one entry after TCRdb re-called the PCR reads with MiXCR. The data hold around 6,200 distinct CDR3 sequences, with roughly 15% observed a single time. This clonotype came up many times. The gene calls are TRBV19 and TRBJ2-2; D could derive from TRBD1 or TRBD2 (6 bases each). The clonotype originates from a male donor with esophageal squamous cell carcinoma. Sequences were obtained from esophageal tumor tissue. CDR3 residues: CASHGWGASTGELFF. In DNA form, the CDR3 reads TGTGCCAGTCACGGGTGGGGGGCTAGCACCGGGGAGCTGTTTTTT.